The 28 T cell receptor beta chains below come from one sample, sequenced in a study of blood T cell repertoires in COVID-19. Here immunoSEQ multiplex PCR was the method, and the copy in TCRdb shows in-frame clones only, minus some. The top ten hold 11% of the sample, which has fewer than 250,000 clones, about nine tenths seen once. The material sequenced was peripheral blood. The receptors derive from a man over 45 with COVID-19, enrolled during active disease.

This rearrangement joins TRBV4-1 to TRBJ2-3; TRBD1 matches at 8 bases. V lost 5 bases to trimming and J lost 6 bases; unmatched junction nucleotides: 13. The CDR3 covers 16 residues. Germline CDR1 and CDR2: MGHRA and YSYEKL. CDR3 in DNA: TGCGCCAGCAGCGAATCCGGGACAGGTTCATGGGATACGCAGTATTTT. As protein: CASSESGTGSWDTQYF.

The chain combines TRBV29-1 with TRBJ2-7; perhaps TRBD2 as D (6 bases). V lost 6 bases to trimming and J lost 6 bases, with 18 bases between them. The CDR3 spans 13 residues. The germline V gene has CDR1 SQVTM and CDR2 ANQGSEA. CDR3: CSVADYQVGEQYF. DNA for the CDR3: TGCAGCGTCGCGGACTATCAAGTAGGCGAGCAGTACTTC.

The V call is TRBV2, the J call TRBJ2-1; weak D call: TRBD2 (5 bases). The CDR3 is 11 residues long. V gave up 5 bases and J gave up 12 bases, with 11 bases separating them. CDR1 and CDR2 (germline): SNHLY, FYNNEI. CDR3 nucleotides: TGTGCCAGCAGTCCAAACAGCGGGCAGTTCTTC. Amino acid sequence: CASSPNSGQFF.

The J gene is TRBJ2-1, the V gene TRBV10-3; 7 bases are a match to TRBD1. The length of the CDR3 is 12 residues. V was clipped by 6 bases and J by 6 bases; unmatched bases: 2. The germline V gene encodes CDR1 ENHRY and CDR2 SYGVKD. This CDR3 is CAISDRANEQFF. DNA for the CDR3: TGTGCCATCAGCGACAGGGCCAATGAGCAGTTCTTC.

On this clone: Germline is not matched at one junction end, which may reflect a read error. The V and J genes are TRBV7-2 and TRBJ2-2; TRBD2 matches 7 bases. This CDR3 is 16 amino acids long. Germline loops: CDR1 SGHTA, CDR2 FQGNSA. CDR3 in DNA: TGTGCCAGCCGCTTAATGGTTCGCGGCGGGGGCGGGGAGCTGTTTTTT. It yields the protein CASRLMVRGGGGELFF.

The gene calls are TRBV11-2 and TRBJ2-3; D gene unclear. The V end was cut by 2 bases, the J end by 5 bases, with 8 bases between. This CDR3 contains 13 residues. Germline lookup yields CDR1 SGHAT and CDR2 FQNNGV. Here the CDR3 reads CASSLTVQDTQYF. Here the CDR3 DNA reads TGTGCCAGCAGCTTAACGGTGCAAGATACGCAGTATTTT.

J is TRBJ2-7 and V is TRBV7-8; perhaps TRBD2 as D (6 bases). Trimming removed 0 bases from V and 3 bases from J, with 12 bases in between. In germline, CDR1 is SGHVS, CDR2 FQNEAQ. This CDR3 comprises 15 residues. CDR3 sequence (DNA): TGTGCCAGCAGCTTAGCATTAGCGGAGATCTACGAGCAGTACTTC. It codes for CASSLALAEIYEQYF.

The V call is TRBV3-1 (or the pseudogene TRBV3-2), the J call TRBJ2-1, with TRBD1 as a possible D gene (7 bases). Trimming left V 4 bases short and J 5 bases short, with 27 bases between. From germline, CDR1 is LGHDT and CDR2 YNNKEL (reference sequence). The CDR3 covers 19 residues. CDR3 amino acids: CASSLFPLQGRLLNNEQFF. The CDR3, as DNA: TGTGCCAGCAGCCTTTTTCCCCTACAGGGGAGGCTTTTAAACAATGAGCAGTTCTTC.

The V and J genes are TRBV15 and TRBJ2-7; D remains ambiguous. Germline V gene lookup returns CDR1 LNHNV and CDR2 YYDKDF (reference sequence). Deletions cut 0 bases from V and 2 bases from J, with 11 bases between. The CDR3 length is 15 residues. In DNA, the CDR3 is TGTGCCACCAGCAGAGATCGCGCCCTAGCCTACGAGCAGTACTTC. Its translation is CATSRDRALAYEQYF.

The rearrangement joins TRBV4-3 to TRBJ1-6, with TRBD1 matching over 9 bases. Germline V lookup: CDR1 LGHNA, CDR2 YSLEER. V was pared by 1 base and J by 14 bases, with 12 bases of the junction left unmatched. CDR3 length equals 16 residues. The CDR3 is CASSQATGTGPGALHF. DNA for the CDR3: TGCGCCAGCAGCCAAGCTACCGGGACAGGGCCAGGCGCCCTCCACTTT.

A single count supports this clone. The chain carries TRBV5-1 and TRBJ1-2; D ambiguous. Trimming took off 5 bases at V and 0 bases at J, with 11 bases between the two ends. From germline, CDR1 is SGHRS and CDR2 YFSETQ. This CDR3 has 14 residues. CDR3: CASRSGLANYGYTF. Here the CDR3 DNA reads TGCGCCAGCAGGTCGGGGTTAGCTAACTATGGCTACACCTTC.

The rearrangement joins TRBV5-1 to TRBJ2-1; D not resolved. Germline loops: CDR1 SGHRS, CDR2 YFSETQ. The length of the CDR3 is 12 residues. Trimming left V 0 bases short and J 7 bases short, with 5 bases between. The CDR3: CASSLDLNEQFF. In nucleotides, the CDR3 is TGCGCCAGCAGCTTGGACCTAAATGAGCAGTTCTTC.

This clone appeared a few times. The chain is built from TRBV7-9 and TRBJ2-1; 7 bases map to TRBD2. V shed 5 bases and J 5 bases; nucleotides not matched to a gene: 12. The CDR3 is 16 amino acids. CDR1 is SEHNR, CDR2 FQNEAQ, per germline (reference sequence). The DNA for the CDR3 is TGTGCCAGCAGCGACCGGGGGGTCATTCTGAACAATGAGCAGTTCTTC. As protein: CASSDRGVILNNEQFF.

The V call is TRBV6-5, the J call TRBJ2-2, with TRBD2 matching 8 bases. Trimming removed 6 bases from V and 0 bases from J; junction bases left unmatched: 3. Germline CDR1 reads MNHEY; CDR2 reads SVGAGI. CDR3 length: 15 amino acids. As DNA, the CDR3 is TGTGCCAGCAGCCGGGGGGGTTCGAACACCGGGGAGCTGTTTTTT. Its protein product is CASSRGGSNTGELFF.

The CDR3 DNA reads TGTGCCAGCAGTTTGACTAGTTATAATGAGCAGTTCTTC. Translated: CASSLTSYNEQFF. This chain joins TRBV12-3 or TRBV12-4 and TRBJ2-1; the D gene is possibly TRBD2 (6 bases). V was trimmed by 3 bases and J by 7 bases, leaving 10 bases between them. This CDR3 is 13 amino acids long.

This sequence joins TRBV2 and TRBJ2-1, with TRBD1 identical over 9 bases. Looked up from germline, CDR1 is SNHLY and CDR2 is FYNNEI. The CDR3 runs to 18 residues. The junction had 14 bases not matched to a gene; V was cut back by 6 bases and J by 2 bases. Here the CDR3 DNA reads TGTGCCAGCAGGGGGACAGGGAGAGGTGGACGGGCCTACAATGAGCAGTTCTTC. Protein product: CASRGTGRGGRAYNEQFF. The variable domain in full, completed from reference TRBV2 and TRBJ2-1, reads EPEVTQTPSHQVTQMGQEVILRCVPISNHLYFYWYRQILGQKVEFLVSFYNNEISEKSEIFDDQFSVERPDGSNFTLKIRSTKLEDSAMYFCASRGTGRGGRAYNEQFFGPGTRLTVL.

The chain combines TRBV5-4 with TRBJ1-4, with D uncertain. This CDR3 comprises 13 residues. Germline V gives CDR1 SGHNT, CDR2 YYREEE (reference sequence). Between the trimmed V and J ends, which lost 5 bases and 5 bases, there was a span of 10 bases. This chain's CDR3 is CASSSDWNEKLFF. The CDR3 region has the DNA TGTGCCAGCAGTTCCGACTGGAATGAAAAACTGTTTTTT.

This chain links TRBV5-1 with TRBJ2-7; weak D call: TRBD2 (6 bases). With 8 bases removed from V and 2 bases from J, the gap between germline ends came to 14 bases. The CDR3 totals 13 residues. Germline CDR1 SGHRS, CDR2 YFSETQ. CDR3 DNA: TGCGCCAGTAAGGGACTGGGAACCTACGAGCAGTACTTC. It yields the protein CASKGLGTYEQYF. The full variable domain, its missing parts supplied by reference TRBV5-1 and TRBJ2-7, is KAGVTQTPRYLIKTRGQQVTLSCSPISGHRSVSWYQQTPGQGLQFLFEYFSETQRNKGNFPGRFSGRQFSNSRSEMNVSTLELGDSALYLCASKGLGTYEQYFGPGTRLTVT.

This chain connects TRBV3-1 (or the pseudogene TRBV3-2) to TRBJ2-3, with 12 bases lining up with TRBD2. Germline V lookup: CDR1 LGHDT, CDR2 YNNKEL (reference sequence). Germline trimming cut 1 base from V and 5 bases from J; bases unmatched to any gene: 4. This CDR3 contains 16 residues. The CDR3, as DNA: TGTGCCAGCAGCCAAGGCCTAGCGGGGGGGCAAGATACGCAGTATTTT. It translates to CASSQGLAGGQDTQYF.

The rearrangement uses TRBV30 and TRBJ2-2, with D uncertain. CDR1 is GTSNPN and CDR2 is SVGIG in the germline V gene (reference sequence). Trimming removed 5 bases at V and 5 bases at J, with 15 bases between. The CDR3 loop spans 14 amino acids. The CDR3 region is CAWGPLLGTGELFF. CDR3 nucleotides: TGTGCCTGGGGTCCGTTACTCGGTACCGGGGAGCTGTTTTTT.

The rearrangement links TRBV6-5 to TRBJ2-5; 9 positions agree with TRBD2. The V and J ends lost 2 bases and 5 bases, in that order; junction bases with no gene match: 9. CDR3 length equals 16 residues. Per germline, CDR1 MNHEY and CDR2 SVGAGI. CDR3 DNA: TGTGCCAGCAGTTACGGGCTAGCGGGGTGGGGGGAGACCCAGTACTTC. Protein: CASSYGLAGWGETQYF.

V is TRBV27 and J is TRBJ2-3; 7 bases are shared with TRBD1. Germline V gene data show CDR1 as MNHEY and CDR2 as SMNVEV (reference sequence). Trimming at V came to 6 bases and at J to 1 base, leaving 4 bases not matched to a gene. This CDR3 region has 14 residues. This chain's CDR3 is CASSPGTGTDTQYF. CDR3 DNA: TGTGCCAGCAGCCCCGGGACAGGCACAGATACGCAGTATTTT.

The rearrangement uses TRBV19 and TRBJ2-3, with 12 nucleotides matching TRBD2. V gave up 3 bases and J gave up 9 bases; unmatched junction bases: 7. The CDR3 has 15 amino acids. Germline assignment: CDR1 LNHDA and CDR2 SQIVND (reference sequence). CDR3 nucleotide sequence: TGTGCCAGTAGTATTTCCCTAGCGGGGGGGCAGACGCAGTATTTT. This gives the protein CASSISLAGGQTQYF.

The chain couples TRBV10-3 to TRBJ1-1; TRBD1 aligns across 8 bases. This CDR3 has 15 residues. Trimming at V came to 10 bases and at J to 1 base, leaving 11 bases not matched to a gene. CDR1 and CDR2 from the germline V gene are ENHRY and SYGVKD. CDR3 sequence: CATQIAGTGNTEAFF. The CDR3 bases are TGTGCCACCCAGATTGCCGGGACAGGGAACACTGAAGCTTTCTTT.

V gene TRBV3-1 (or the pseudogene TRBV3-2) combines with J gene TRBJ2-5; 12 positions match TRBD2. V gave up 2 bases and J gave up 2 bases; unmatched junction bases: 9. CDR1 and CDR2 from the germline V gene are LGHDT and YNNKEL (reference sequence). The CDR3 extends over 18 amino acids. CDR3 sequence (DNA): TGTGCCAGCAGCCAATTAGCGGGACTAGCGGGTCGACAAGAGACCCAGTACTTC. Protein: CASSQLAGLAGRQETQYF.

This clone is a singleton in its sample. J is TRBJ2-1 and V is TRBV7-9, with 9 bases aligning to TRBD1. The CDR3 extends over 12 amino acids. J lost 10 bases, V lost 10 bases, and 8 bases had no gene match. Germline-derived CDR1 and CDR2 are SEHNR and FQNEAQ (reference sequence). The CDR3 here is CATDRGSWEQFF. CDR3 DNA: TGTGCCACAGACAGGGGGTCTTGGGAGCAGTTCTTC.

This chain joins TRBV5-4 and TRBJ2-1; 8 bases line up with TRBD2. This CDR3 contains 15 residues. Looked up from germline, CDR1 is SGHNT and CDR2 is YYREEE (reference sequence). Trimming removed 3 bases from V and 1 base from J; junction bases left unmatched: 3. The DNA of the CDR3 is TGTGCCAGCAGCTCAAGCGGGGGTTCCTACAATGAGCAGTTCTTC. Amino acids: CASSSSGGSYNEQFF. Supplemented by reference TRBV5-4 and TRBJ2-1, the full variable domain reads ETGVTQSPTHLIKTRGQQVTLRCSSQSGHNTVSWYQQALGQGPQFIFQYYREEENGRGNFPPRFSGLQFPNYSSELNVNALELDDSALYLCASSSSGGSYNEQFFGPGTRLTVL.

The J gene is TRBJ2-2, the V gene TRBV7-7; 10 nucleotides align to TRBD1. This CDR3 region has 16 residues. With V trimmed by 5 bases and J by 3 bases, 6 bases remained unmatched. Germline V lookup: CDR1 SSHAT, CDR2 FNYEAQ (reference sequence). The chain's CDR3 is CASSATGTGDTGELFF. DNA of the CDR3: TGTGCCAGCAGCGCAACCGGGACAGGGGACACCGGGGAGCTGTTTTTT.